Below are 26 T cell receptor beta chains sequenced from a single sample in a study of PD-1 blockade in mismatch repair-deficient tumors. Produced via immunoSEQ multiplex PCR; TCRdb's table is partial and in-frame only. The sample consists of around 40,000 clones, around 79% of them appearing once. Source: peripheral blood, taken 4 weeks after starting pembrolizumab. Receptors originate from an adult with mismatch repair-deficient cancer.

The sample holds one count of this clone. The chain is built from TRBV27 and TRBJ1-5; perhaps TRBD1 as D (6 bases). V lost 1 base and J lost 9, with 10 bases in between. Germline V CDR1 and CDR2: MNHEY, SMNVEV (reference sequence). This CDR3 contains 13 residues. In nucleotides, the CDR3 is TGTGCCAGCAGTTTATTGGAGGGGGGGCCCCAGCATTTT. Translated, it gives CASSLLEGGPQHF.

The rearrangement links TRBV29-1 to TRBJ1-2; D unresolved. The ends were cut back, 7 bases at V and 3 bases at J, with 9 bases in the middle. This CDR3 is 11 amino acids long. Germline V lookup: CDR1 SQVTM, CDR2 ANQGSEA. This chain's CDR3 is CSAVTDYGYTF. CDR3 DNA sequence: TGCAGCGCCGTCACAGACTATGGCTACACCTTC.

This rearrangement joins TRBV11-3 to TRBJ2-7; TRBD1 matches at 11 bases. V shed 1 base and J 1 base; nucleotides not matched to a gene: 6. The CDR3 sequence is 17 residues long. Germline CDR1 reads SGHNT; CDR2 reads YENEEA. CDR3 region: CASSLGEGQGASYEQYF. Here the CDR3 DNA reads TGTGCCAGCAGCTTAGGGGAAGGACAGGGGGCATCCTACGAGCAGTACTTC.

This chain connects TRBV19 to TRBJ1-5; the D gene is possibly TRBD1 (5 bases). This CDR3 is built from 17 residues. The germline CDR1 and CDR2 sequences are LNHDA and SQIVND (reference sequence). V lost 9 bases to trimming and J lost 0 bases, with 21 bases between them. DNA for the CDR3: TGTGCCAGCCAAATCTTCCGAAAGGGGAATAGCAATCAGCCCCAGCATTTT. Translation: CASQIFRKGNSNQPQHF.

The rearrangement uses TRBV28 and TRBJ1-5, with D possibly matching TRBD1 (6 bases). CDR3 length: 16 residues. V lost 2 bases to trimming and J lost 0 bases, with 11 bases between them. Germline assignment: CDR1 MDHEN and CDR2 SYDVKM. CDR3 region: CASSLRQEASNQPQHF. The DNA of the CDR3 is TGTGCCAGCAGTTTAAGACAGGAAGCTAGCAATCAGCCCCAGCATTTT.

Only one count was recorded for this clone. The CDR3 DNA sequence: TGTGCCAGTAGTATGCTAGCGGGAGAAGTAAATGAGCAGTTCTTC. Protein sequence: CASSMLAGEVNEQFF. The chain combines TRBV19 with TRBJ2-1; the match to TRBD2 covers 10 bases. Germline trimming cut 3 bases from V and 7 bases from J; bases unmatched to any gene: 6. This CDR3 has 15 amino acids. Germline CDR1 LNHDA, CDR2 SQIVND (reference sequence).

The chain recombines TRBV7-9 with TRBJ1-1; weak D call: TRBD1 (6 bases). V was clipped by 0 bases and J by 1 base, with 18 bases between them. The length of the CDR3 is 18 residues. Germline lookup yields CDR1 SEHNR and CDR2 FQNEAQ (reference sequence). In nucleotides, the CDR3 is TGTGCCAGCAGCTTAGCGTTTCCCAGGGGTACAAGGAACACTGAAGCTTTCTTT. Its translation: CASSLAFPRGTRNTEAFF.

J is TRBJ2-7 and V is TRBV6-6; D unresolved. The CDR3 runs 13 residues. Germline lookup yields CDR1 MNHNY and CDR2 SVGAGI (reference sequence). Trimming removed 6 bases from V and 5 bases from J, with 14 bases in between. The CDR3 DNA reads TGTGCCAGCAGCCTCCTTATGGCCGACGAGCAGTACTTC. Residues: CASSLLMADEQYF.

The gene calls are TRBV13 and TRBJ1-1, with D hard to call. Between the trimmed V and J ends, which lost 0 bases and 0 bases, there was a span of 8 bases. The germline V gene has CDR1 PRHDT and CDR2 FYEKMQ (reference sequence). The CDR3 consists of 15 residues. CDR3 in DNA: TGTGCCAGCAGCTTAGGGGTACATATGAACACTGAAGCTTTCTTT. This sequence encodes CASSLGVHMNTEAFF.

This clone was seen a single time. The chain employs TRBV7-9 and TRBJ2-5, with 12 bases lining up with TRBD2. V lost 4 bases to trimming and J lost 5 bases; unmatched junction nucleotides: 5. In germline, CDR1 is SEHNR, CDR2 FQNEAQ (reference sequence). The CDR3 runs to 15 residues. CDR3 protein: CASSSGLAGWETQYF. CDR3 coding DNA: TGTGCCAGCAGCTCCGGACTAGCGGGATGGGAGACCCAGTACTTC.

In its sample, this clone was seen a few times. The rearrangement joins TRBV5-4 to TRBJ2-3; D is uncertain. There are 17 residues in the CDR3. Germline-derived CDR1 and CDR2 are SGHNT and YYREEE (reference sequence). V lost 4 bases and J 0 bases, leaving 18 bases between the germline ends. CDR3 protein: CASSLYLTPFSTDTQYF. CDR3 bases: TGTGCCAGCAGCCTCTACCTGACTCCCTTTAGCACAGATACGCAGTATTTT.

This sequence joins TRBV5-6 and TRBJ1-1; D possibly corresponds to TRBD1 (5 bases). This CDR3 has 15 residues. Trimming removed 4 bases at V and 3 bases at J, with 16 bases between. CDR1 and CDR2 (germline): SGHDT, YYEEEE. The CDR3 spells CASSPRDRLYTEAFF. CDR3 DNA sequence: TGTGCCAGCAGCCCCCGGGACCGCTTGTACACTGAAGCTTTCTTT.

This clone was found once. The chain has TRBV6-5 and TRBJ2-2; D ambiguous. The CDR3 spans 16 residues. Germline CDR1 MNHEY, CDR2 SVGAGI. The V end was cut by 4 bases, the J end by 7 bases, with 19 bases between. Written as DNA, the CDR3 is TGTGCCAGCAGTTCCTTTGGCTTTGTCTGGTTCGGGGAGCTGTTTTTT. The encoded protein is CASSSFGFVWFGELFF.

This clone has only a few counts. The gene calls are TRBV11-2 and TRBJ2-7; D is undetermined. CDR3 length: 10 amino acids. The V gene's germline CDR1 is SGHAT and CDR2 FQNNGV. Trimming left V 5 bases short and J 4 bases short, with 3 bases between. CDR3 amino acids: CASSLYEQYF. The CDR3 DNA follows: TGTGCCAGCAGCCTTTACGAGCAGTACTTC.

The chain employs TRBV30 and TRBJ2-4, with D hard to call. CDR3 length equals 14 residues. V dropped 0 bases and J dropped 0 bases, with 6 bases sitting between them. Germline V CDR1 and CDR2: GTSNPN, SVGIG (reference sequence). This CDR3 reads CAWSVPLAKNIQYF. CDR3 DNA sequence: TGTGCCTGGAGTGTACCCTTAGCCAAAAACATTCAGTACTTC. Complete variable domain (other parts from reference TRBV30 and TRBJ2-4): SQTIHQWPATLVQPVGSPLSLECTVEGTSNPNLYWYRQAAGRGLQLLFYSVGIGQISSEVPQNLSASRPQDRQFILSSKKLLLSDSGFYLCAWSVPLAKNIQYFGAGTRLSVL.

With respect to this clone: A read error may be the cause here, since a much bigger clone is one base away. The genes are TRBV5-4 and TRBJ2-3; D is perhaps TRBD1 (5 bases). In germline, CDR1 is SGHNT, CDR2 YYREEE (reference sequence). The CDR3 loop spans 13 amino acids. Between the trimmed V and J ends, which lost 1 base and 6 bases, there was a span of 9 bases. DNA of the CDR3: TGTGCCAGCAGCTTGAGGGGCGTGGATACGCAGTATTTT. Translating gives CASSLRGVDTQYF.

V usage is TRBV5-1 and J usage is TRBJ2-5; D might be TRBD2 (6 bases). Germline-derived CDR1 and CDR2 are SGHRS and YFSETQ. The CDR3 contains 16 residues. Deletions cut 2 bases from V and 2 bases from J, with 16 bases between. CDR3 sequence (DNA): TGCGCCAGCAGCTTTACAGGCGGGGTCCTACAAGAGACCCAGTACTTC. Its protein is CASSFTGGVLQETQYF.

The chain couples TRBV10-1 to TRBJ2-1, with 7 bases matching TRBD1. Germline lookup yields CDR1 WNHNN and CDR2 SYGVQD (reference sequence). The CDR3 is 12 residues long. The ends lost 10 bases at V and 6 bases at J; junction bases unmatched: 6. CDR3 nucleotide sequence: TGCGCCACTGCAACAGGGGTCAATGAGCAGTTCTTC. Translating gives CATATGVNEQFF.

This rearrangement joins TRBV28 to TRBJ2-1; unclear D gene. Germline V gene lookup returns CDR1 MDHEN and CDR2 SYDVKM. The CDR3 has 12 amino acids. The V end was cut by 6 bases, the J end by 14 bases, with 17 bases between. The CDR3 reads CASSTPLGHEFF. CDR3 DNA sequence: TGTGCCAGCAGCACCCCCCTGGGTCACGAGTTCTTC.

The V gene is TRBV13, the J gene TRBJ2-3; tentatively, D is TRBD1 (5 bases). V was pared by 2 bases and J by 4 bases, with 19 bases between. This CDR3 has 17 amino acids. Germline CDR1 PRHDT, CDR2 FYEKMQ (reference sequence). DNA of the CDR3: TGTGCCAGCAGCTTATATTTGCGGCAGGGTGGGGCAGATACGCAGTATTTT. It is translated as CASSLYLRQGGADTQYF.

This chain uses TRBV5-1 with TRBJ2-1; 9 bases align to TRBD1. The CDR3 runs to 14 residues. Looked up from germline, CDR1 is SGHRS and CDR2 is YFSETQ. V shed 4 bases and J 5 bases; nucleotides not matched to a gene: 4. CDR3 residues: CASSDGTGNNEQFF. CDR3 nucleotides: TGCGCCAGCAGCGACGGGACAGGGAACAATGAGCAGTTCTTC.

CDR3: CAWSVKRSGISYEQYF. The DNA of the CDR3 is TGTGCCTGGAGTGTAAAACGTTCAGGGATTTCCTACGAGCAGTACTTC. V usage is TRBV30 and J usage is TRBJ2-7; the D gene is possibly TRBD1 (5 bases). Per germline, CDR1 GTSNPN and CDR2 SVGIG (reference sequence). V lost 0 bases, J lost 1 base, and 16 bases lay in between. The CDR3 has 16 residues.

The genes are TRBV4-1 and TRBJ2-1; tentative D call: TRBD1 (6 bases). V lost 5 bases to trimming and J lost 5 bases, with 22 bases between them. CDR3 length: 17 residues. Germline V gene data show CDR1 as MGHRA and CDR2 as YSYEKL. The CDR3 nucleotides are TGCGCCAGCAGCTCCTATCCCGTGGGGGCGGCTAACAATGAGCAGTTCTTC. Its protein product is CASSSYPVGAANNEQFF.

The CDR3, as DNA: TGTGCCAGCAGTCGGGGAACAGATACGCAGTATTTT. As protein: CASSRGTDTQYF. The chain couples TRBV27 to TRBJ2-3; the D gene is possibly TRBD2 (5 bases). CDR1 is MNHEY and CDR2 is SMNVEV in the germline V gene (reference sequence). CDR3 length equals 12 residues. With 5 bases removed from V and 3 bases from J, the gap between germline ends came to 6 bases.

J is TRBJ2-4 and V is TRBV6-1; TRBD2 matches at 7 bases. Germline CDR1 reads MNHNS; CDR2 reads SASEGT. The J segment lost 0 bases and the V segment lost 2 bases, leaving 10 bases of the junction unmatched. This CDR3 has 18 amino acids. DNA of the CDR3: TGTGCCAGCAGTGAATTCGGGCTAGCGGCACTAGCCAAAAACATTCAGTACTTC. Encoded protein: CASSEFGLAALAKNIQYF.

The gene calls are TRBV11-2 and TRBJ2-2, with a tentative D call TRBD2 (5 bases). Trimming cost V 1 base and J 6 bases, with 15 bases left between them. CDR1 and CDR2 (germline): SGHAT, FQNNGV. This CDR3 comprises 16 residues. CDR3 amino acids: CASSLVGGLVAGELFF. The CDR3 nucleotides are TGTGCCAGCAGCTTAGTTGGCGGGCTAGTCGCCGGGGAGCTGTTTTTT.